The clone carrying this TCR beta chain was seen more than once but under ten times. The antigen is undetermined. This sample is drawn from a study of OX40 agonist ivuxolimab in advanced cancers. Study information: At approximately 83% male, the cohort had a mean age of about 60 years, ranging from 23 to 79. Study-level points and caveats: Researchers did not determine the expanded peripheral T cells' antigen specificity.

V gave up 1 base and J gave up 15 bases, with 14 bases separating them. Germline V gene sequence: CDR1 SGHRS, CDR2 YFSETQ. CDR3 length: 12 amino acids. Produced via immunoSEQ multiplex PCR; TCRdb's table is partial and in-frame only. The sample has about 32,000 clones, approximately 87% seen once. The V gene is TRBV5-1, the J gene TRBJ2-1, with D uncertain. The sample was CD4+ or CD8+ T cells sorted from blood, taken in a trial of the OX40 agonist ivuxolimab. The clonotype originates from an adult with an advanced solid tumor such as melanoma, head and neck, liver or kidney cancer. CDR3 sequence reads: CASSLIRLEWFF. CDR3 bases: TGCGCCAGCAGCTTGATTAGGCTAGAATGGTTCTTC.